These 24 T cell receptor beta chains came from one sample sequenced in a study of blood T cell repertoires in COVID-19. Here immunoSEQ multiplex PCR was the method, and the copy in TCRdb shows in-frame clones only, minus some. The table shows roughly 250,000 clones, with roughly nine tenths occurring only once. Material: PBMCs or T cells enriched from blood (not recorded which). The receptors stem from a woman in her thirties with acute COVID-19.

The CDR3 spells CASSSKTGLAYEQYF. The CDR3, as DNA: TGTGCCAGCAGTTCTAAGACAGGGTTGGCCTACGAGCAGTACTTC. The chain employs TRBV6-5 and TRBJ2-7, with 7 bases matching TRBD1. J was trimmed by 2 bases and V by 4 bases; bases with no gene match: 8. The germline gives CDR1 MNHEY, CDR2 SVGAGI. The CDR3 is 15 residues long.

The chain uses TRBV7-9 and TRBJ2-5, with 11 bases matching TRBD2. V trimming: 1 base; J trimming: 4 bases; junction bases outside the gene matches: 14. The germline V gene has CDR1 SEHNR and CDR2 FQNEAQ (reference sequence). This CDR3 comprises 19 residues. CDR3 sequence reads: CASSLGGISGRAVGETQYF. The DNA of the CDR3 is TGTGCCAGCAGCTTAGGGGGAATTAGCGGGAGGGCCGTCGGAGAGACCCAGTACTTC.

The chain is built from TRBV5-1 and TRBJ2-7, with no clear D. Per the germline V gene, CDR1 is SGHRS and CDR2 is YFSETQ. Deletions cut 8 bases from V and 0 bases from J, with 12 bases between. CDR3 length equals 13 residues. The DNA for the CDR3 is TGCGCCAGTTCCAGGATGGCCTCCTACGAGCAGTACTTC. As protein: CASSRMASYEQYF.

The DNA of the CDR3 is TGTGCCAGCAGCCAAGGCCGACAGGGATGGGTCACAGATACGCAGTATTTT. Protein product: CASSQGRQGWVTDTQYF. This sequence joins TRBV3-1 (or the pseudogene TRBV3-2) and TRBJ2-3; 7 nucleotides agree with TRBD1. CDR3 size: 17 residues. The germline CDR1 and CDR2 sequences are LGHDT and YNNKEL (reference sequence). The ends lost 1 base at V and 2 bases at J; junction bases unmatched: 9.

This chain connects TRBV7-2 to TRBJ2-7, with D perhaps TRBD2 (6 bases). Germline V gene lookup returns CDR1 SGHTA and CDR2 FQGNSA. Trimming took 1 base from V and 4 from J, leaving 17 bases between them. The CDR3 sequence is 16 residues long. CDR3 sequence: CASSLEGLSPSYEQYF. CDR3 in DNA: TGTGCCAGCAGCTTAGAGGGACTCAGCCCCTCTTACGAGCAGTACTTC.

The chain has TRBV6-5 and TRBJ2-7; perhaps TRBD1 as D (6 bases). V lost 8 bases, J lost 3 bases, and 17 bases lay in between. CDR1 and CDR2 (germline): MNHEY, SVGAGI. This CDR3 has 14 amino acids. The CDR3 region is CASDLTGTNYEQYF. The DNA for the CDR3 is TGTGCCAGCGACCTTACCGGGACAAACTACGAGCAGTACTTC.

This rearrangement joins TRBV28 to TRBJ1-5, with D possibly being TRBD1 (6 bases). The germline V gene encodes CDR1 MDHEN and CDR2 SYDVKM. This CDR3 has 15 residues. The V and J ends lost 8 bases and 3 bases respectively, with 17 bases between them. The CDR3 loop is CASFPSDSHNQPQHF. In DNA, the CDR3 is TGTGCCAGCTTCCCATCGGACAGTCACAATCAGCCCCAGCATTTT.

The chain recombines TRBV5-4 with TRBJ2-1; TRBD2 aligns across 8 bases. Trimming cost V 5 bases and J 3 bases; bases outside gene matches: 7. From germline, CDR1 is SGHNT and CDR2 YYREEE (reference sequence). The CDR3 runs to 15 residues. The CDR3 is CASSDRLAIYNEQFF. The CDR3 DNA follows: TGTGCCAGCAGTGATCGACTAGCGATCTACAATGAGCAGTTCTTC.

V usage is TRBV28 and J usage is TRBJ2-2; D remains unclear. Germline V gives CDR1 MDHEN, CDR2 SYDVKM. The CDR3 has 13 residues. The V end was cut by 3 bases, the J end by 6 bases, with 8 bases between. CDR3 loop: CASSLSGSGELFF. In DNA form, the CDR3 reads TGTGCCAGCAGTTTGTCGGGTTCCGGGGAGCTGTTTTTT.

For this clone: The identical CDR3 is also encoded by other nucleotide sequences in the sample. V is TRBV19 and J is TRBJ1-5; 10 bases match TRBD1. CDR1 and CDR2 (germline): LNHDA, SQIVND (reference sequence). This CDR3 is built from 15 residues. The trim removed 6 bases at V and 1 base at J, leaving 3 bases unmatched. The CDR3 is CASRPDRGSNQPQHF. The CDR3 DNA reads TGTGCCAGTAGGCCGGACAGGGGGAGCAATCAGCCCCAGCATTTT.

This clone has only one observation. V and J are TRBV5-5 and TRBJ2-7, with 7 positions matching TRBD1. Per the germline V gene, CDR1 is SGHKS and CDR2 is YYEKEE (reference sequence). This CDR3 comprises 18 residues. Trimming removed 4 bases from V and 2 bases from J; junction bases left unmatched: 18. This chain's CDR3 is CASSRNPSTGTQTYEQYF. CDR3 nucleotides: TGTGCCAGCAGCCGCAACCCATCGACAGGGACCCAAACCTACGAGCAGTACTTC.

CDR3 amino acids: CASSPDLAKNIQYF. CDR3 coding DNA: TGTGCCAGCAGCCCAGATCTAGCCAAAAACATTCAGTACTTC. The chain employs TRBV14 and TRBJ2-4; D is ambiguous. The CDR3 runs 14 residues. Looked up from germline, CDR1 is SGHDN and CDR2 is FVKESK. The germline V and J ends were trimmed by 4 bases and 0 bases, with 7 bases remaining between them. Supplemented by reference TRBV14 and TRBJ2-4, the full variable domain reads EAGVTQFPSHSVIEKGQTVTLRCDPISGHDNLYWYRRVMGKEIKFLLHFVKESKQDESGMPNNRFLAERTGGTYSTLKVQPAELEDSGVYFCASSPDLAKNIQYFGAGTRLSVL.

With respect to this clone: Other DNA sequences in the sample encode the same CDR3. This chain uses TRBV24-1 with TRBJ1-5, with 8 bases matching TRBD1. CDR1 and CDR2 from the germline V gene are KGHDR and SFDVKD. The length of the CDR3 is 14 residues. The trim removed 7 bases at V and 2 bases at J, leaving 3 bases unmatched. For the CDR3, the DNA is TGTGCCACCAGCGGACAGGGAGGCAATCAGCCCCAGCATTTT. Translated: CATSGQGGNQPQHF.

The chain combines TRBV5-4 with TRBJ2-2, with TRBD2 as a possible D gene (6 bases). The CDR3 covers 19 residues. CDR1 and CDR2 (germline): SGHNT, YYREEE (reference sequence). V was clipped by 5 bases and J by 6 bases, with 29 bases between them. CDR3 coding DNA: TGTGCCAGCAGTCCAATGAGCGGGTCTCTTCCGAATCGCGCCGGGGAGCTGTTTTTT. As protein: CASSPMSGSLPNRAGELFF. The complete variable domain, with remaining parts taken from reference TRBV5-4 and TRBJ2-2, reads ETGVTQSPTHLIKTRGQQVTLRCSSQSGHNTVSWYQQALGQGPQFIFQYYREEENGRGNFPPRFSGLQFPNYSSELNVNALELDDSALYLCASSPMSGSLPNRAGELFFGEGSRLTVL.

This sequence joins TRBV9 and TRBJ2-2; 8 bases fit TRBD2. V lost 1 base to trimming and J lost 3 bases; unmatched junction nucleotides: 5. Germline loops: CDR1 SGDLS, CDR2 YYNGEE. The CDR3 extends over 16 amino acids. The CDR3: CASSVSSGRYTGELFF. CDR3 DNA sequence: TGTGCCAGCAGCGTATCGAGCGGGAGATACACCGGGGAGCTGTTTTTT.

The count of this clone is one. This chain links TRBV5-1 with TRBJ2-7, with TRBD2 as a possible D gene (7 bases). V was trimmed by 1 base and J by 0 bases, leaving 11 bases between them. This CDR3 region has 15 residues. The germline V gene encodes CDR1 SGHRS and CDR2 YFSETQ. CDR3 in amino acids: CASSLLGGPSYEQYF. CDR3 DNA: TGCGCCAGCAGCTTGTTGGGGGGGCCCTCCTACGAGCAGTACTTC.

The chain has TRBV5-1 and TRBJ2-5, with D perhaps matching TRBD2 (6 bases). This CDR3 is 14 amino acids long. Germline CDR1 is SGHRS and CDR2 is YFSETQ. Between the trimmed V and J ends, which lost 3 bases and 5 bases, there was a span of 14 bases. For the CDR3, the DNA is TGCGCCAGCAGCTCCCGGACGGGGAGGGAGACCCAGTACTTC. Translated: CASSSRTGRETQYF.

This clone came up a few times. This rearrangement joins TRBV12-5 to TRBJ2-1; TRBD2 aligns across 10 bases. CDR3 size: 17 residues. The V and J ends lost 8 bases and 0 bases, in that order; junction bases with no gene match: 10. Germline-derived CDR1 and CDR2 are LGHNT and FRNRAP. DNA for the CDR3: TGTGCTAGTACGAGGGTAGCGGGAGGCCGCTCCTACAATGAGCAGTTCTTC. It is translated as CASTRVAGGRSYNEQFF.

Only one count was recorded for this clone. CDR3 coding DNA: TGTGCCATCAGGAGGCAGGGAAGCAATCAGCCCCAGCATTTT. Protein product: CAIRRQGSNQPQHF. The V and J genes are TRBV10-3 and TRBJ1-5, with D maybe TRBD1 (5 bases). Trimming took off 6 bases at V and 1 base at J, with 10 bases between the two ends. The CDR3 covers 14 residues. Per the germline V gene, CDR1 is ENHRY and CDR2 is SYGVKD.

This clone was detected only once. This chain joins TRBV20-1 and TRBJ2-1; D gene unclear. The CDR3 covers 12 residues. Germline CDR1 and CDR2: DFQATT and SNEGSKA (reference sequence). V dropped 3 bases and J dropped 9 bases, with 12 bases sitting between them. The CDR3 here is CSASSRRGEQFF. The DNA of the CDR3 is TGCAGTGCTAGTTCCCGCAGAGGTGAGCAGTTCTTC.

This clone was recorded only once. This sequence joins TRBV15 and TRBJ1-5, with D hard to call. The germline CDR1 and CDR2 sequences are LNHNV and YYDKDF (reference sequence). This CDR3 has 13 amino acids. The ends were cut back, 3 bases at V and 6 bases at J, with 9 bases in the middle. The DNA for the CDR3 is TGTGCCACCAGCAGGGGCCCAGCTCAGCCCCAGCATTTT. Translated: CATSRGPAQPQHF.

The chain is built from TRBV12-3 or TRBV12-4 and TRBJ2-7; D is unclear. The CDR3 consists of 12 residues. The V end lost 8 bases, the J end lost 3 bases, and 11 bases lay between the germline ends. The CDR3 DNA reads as TGTGCCAGCGCCCGCCCGGGCTACGAGCAGTACTTC. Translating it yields CASARPGYEQYF.

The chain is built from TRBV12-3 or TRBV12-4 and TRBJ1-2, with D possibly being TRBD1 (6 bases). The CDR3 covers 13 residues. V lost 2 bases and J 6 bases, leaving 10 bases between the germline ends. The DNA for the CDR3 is TGTGCCAGCAGTTTAAGCCAGGGGAATGGCTACACCTTC. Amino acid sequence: CASSLSQGNGYTF.

CDR3 DNA: TGTGCCAGCAGTGAATTGGGGCAGGAGAAGACCCAGTACTTC. This sequence encodes CASSELGQEKTQYF. This chain connects TRBV2 to TRBJ2-5; perhaps TRBD1 as D (5 bases). Germline CDR1 SNHLY, CDR2 FYNNEI. This CDR3 spans 14 amino acids. Trimming removed 2 bases from V and 6 bases from J, with 13 bases in between. Full variable domain (remainder filled in from reference TRBV2 and TRBJ2-5): EPEVTQTPSHQVTQMGQEVILRCVPISNHLYFYWYRQILGQKVEFLVSFYNNEISEKSEIFDDQFSVERPDGSNFTLKIRSTKLEDSAMYFCASSELGQEKTQYFGPGTRLLVL.